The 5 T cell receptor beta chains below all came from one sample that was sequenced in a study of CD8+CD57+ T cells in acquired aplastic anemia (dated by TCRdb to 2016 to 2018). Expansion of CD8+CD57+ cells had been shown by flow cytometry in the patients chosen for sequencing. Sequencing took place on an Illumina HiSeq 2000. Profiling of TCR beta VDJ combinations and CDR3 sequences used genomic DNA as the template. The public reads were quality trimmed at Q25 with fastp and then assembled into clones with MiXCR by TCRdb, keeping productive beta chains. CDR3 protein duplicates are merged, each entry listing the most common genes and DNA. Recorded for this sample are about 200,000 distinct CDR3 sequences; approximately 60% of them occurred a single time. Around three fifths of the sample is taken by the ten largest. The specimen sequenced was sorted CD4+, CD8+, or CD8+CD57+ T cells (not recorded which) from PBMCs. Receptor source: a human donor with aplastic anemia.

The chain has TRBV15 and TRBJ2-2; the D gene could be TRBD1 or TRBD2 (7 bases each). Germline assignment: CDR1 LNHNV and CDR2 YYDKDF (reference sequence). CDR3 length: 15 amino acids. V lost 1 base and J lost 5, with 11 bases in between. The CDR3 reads CATSRVQGGTGELFF. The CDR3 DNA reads TGTGCCACCAGCAGAGTTCAGGGGGGGACCGGGGAGCTGTTTTTT. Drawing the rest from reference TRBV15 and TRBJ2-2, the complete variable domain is DAMVIQNPRYQVTQFGKPVTLSCSQTLNHNVMYWYQQKSSQAPKLLFHYYDKDFNNEADTPDNFQSRRPNTSFCFLDIRSPGLGDTAMYLCATSRVQGGTGELFFGEGSRLTVL.

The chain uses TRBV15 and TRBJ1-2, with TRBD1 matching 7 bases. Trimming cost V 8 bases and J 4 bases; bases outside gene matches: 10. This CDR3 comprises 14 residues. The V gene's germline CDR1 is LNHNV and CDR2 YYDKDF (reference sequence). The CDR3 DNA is TGTGCCACCTCCAACCCCGACAGGGCCTATGGCTACACCTTC. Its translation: CATSNPDRAYGYTF.

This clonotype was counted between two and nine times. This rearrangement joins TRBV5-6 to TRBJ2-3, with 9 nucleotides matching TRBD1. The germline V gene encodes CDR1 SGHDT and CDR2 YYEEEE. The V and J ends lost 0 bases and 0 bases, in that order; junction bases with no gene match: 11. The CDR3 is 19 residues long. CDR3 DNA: TGTGCCAGCAGCTTGGGGGGGACAGGGTGGAGAAATAGCACAGATACGCAGTATTTT. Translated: CASSLGGTGWRNSTDTQYF.

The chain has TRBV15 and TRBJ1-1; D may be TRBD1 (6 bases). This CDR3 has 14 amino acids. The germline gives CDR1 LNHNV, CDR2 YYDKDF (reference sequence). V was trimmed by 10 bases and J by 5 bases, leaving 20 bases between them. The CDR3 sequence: CASMRGRGSTEAFF. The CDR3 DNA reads TGTGCCAGCATGAGGGGTAGGGGGAGTACTGAAGCTTTCTTT.

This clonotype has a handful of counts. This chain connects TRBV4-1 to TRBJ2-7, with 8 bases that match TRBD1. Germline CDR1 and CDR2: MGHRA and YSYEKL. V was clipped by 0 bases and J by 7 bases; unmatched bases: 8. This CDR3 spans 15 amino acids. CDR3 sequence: CASSQDLDREREQYF. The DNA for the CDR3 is TGCGCCAGCAGCCAAGATTTGGACAGGGAGCGTGAGCAGTACTTC.